Sequencing of this T cell receptor beta chain was carried out in a study of cytomegalovirus exposure and HLA in healthy donors. Overall study results and limits: It has been reported that TCR beta sequences accurately predicted the HLA-A and HLA-B alleles of most subjects.

With respect to this clone: Its matching antigen is unknown.

Germline values: CDR1 MDHEN, CDR2 SYDVKM. The CDR3 has 16 residues. V shed 6 bases, J shed 3 bases, and the junction held 11 bases outside the gene matches. PCR involved 60 Vbeta and 13 Jbeta primers. Profiling relied on immunoSEQ multiplex PCR, and the TCRdb table lists in-frame clones only, not all of them. The sample holds 90,000 to 150,000 clones, 63% seen once. Healthy bone marrow donors supplied every sample. The sequencing sample was made of PBMCs. J is TRBJ2-5 and V is TRBV28; 9 bases are a match to TRBD1. The clonotype comes from a man between 35 and 55 years old in good health and CMV-seropositive. The CDR3: CASSRGQGLTEETQYF. For the CDR3, the DNA is TGTGCCAGCAGCCGCGGACAGGGGCTGACCGAAGAGACCCAGTACTTC.